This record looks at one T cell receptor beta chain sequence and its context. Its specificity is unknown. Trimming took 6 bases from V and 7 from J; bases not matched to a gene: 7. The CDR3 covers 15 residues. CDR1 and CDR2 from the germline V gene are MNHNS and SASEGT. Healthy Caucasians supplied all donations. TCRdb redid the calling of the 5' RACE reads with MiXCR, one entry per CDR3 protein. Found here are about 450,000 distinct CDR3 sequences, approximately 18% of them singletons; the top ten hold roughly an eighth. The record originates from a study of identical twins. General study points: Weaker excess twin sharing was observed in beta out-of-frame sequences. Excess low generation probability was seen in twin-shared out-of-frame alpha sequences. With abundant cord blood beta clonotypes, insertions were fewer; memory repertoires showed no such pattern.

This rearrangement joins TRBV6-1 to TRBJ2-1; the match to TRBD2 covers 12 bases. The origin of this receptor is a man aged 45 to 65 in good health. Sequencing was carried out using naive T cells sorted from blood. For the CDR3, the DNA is TGTGCCAGCAGAACCGGGACTAGCGGGTTTAATGAGCAGTTCTTC. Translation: CASRTGTSGFNEQFF.